Each of the 31 T cell receptor beta chains below was sequenced from the same sample in a study of CD8+ T cells in alopecia areata. Specified treatment: oral pan-JAK inhibitor, 5-10 mg twice daily. TCR sequencing used cDNA made by reverse transcription of extracted RNA. Assay: immunoSEQ multiplex PCR; the TCRdb copy retains only in-frame clones and omits some. Here the sample spans some 220,000 clones, about 58% being singletons. This sample comprised CD4+ T cells sorted from blood, obtained at week 4, from a patient treated with tofacitinib. The receptors derive from a human donor with alopecia areata.

The CDR3, as DNA: TGTGCCAGCAGCACTGCCTGGGCCCACTCCTACGAGCAGTACTTC. Encoded protein: CASSTAWAHSYEQYF. The chain links TRBV21-1 to TRBJ2-7; the DNA was not used to check the table's D call, TRBD1. TRBV21-1 is reported as a pseudogene. The CDR3 runs to 15 residues.

This CDR3 is CAAAGGDEQYF. CDR3 DNA sequence: TGCGCCGCAGCAGGGGGCGACGAGCAGTACTTC. The chain couples TRBV10-2 to TRBJ2-7; 8 bases are a match to TRBD1. Per germline, CDR1 WSHSY and CDR2 SAAADI. V dropped 11 bases and J dropped 5; count of bases not matched to a gene: 5. The CDR3 loop spans 11 amino acids.

Concerning this clone: Other DNA sequences in the sample encode the same CDR3. The chain carries TRBV28 and TRBJ2-7; D unclear. The CDR3 length is 11 residues. In germline, CDR1 is MDHEN, CDR2 SYDVKM. V was trimmed by 6 bases and J by 4 bases, leaving 7 bases between them. The CDR3 nucleotides are TGTGCCAGCAGCCGATCATACGAGCAGTACTTC. Translating gives CASSRSYEQYF.

In its sample, this clone was seen a few times. The rearrangement uses TRBV30 and TRBJ1-3, with D hard to call. The germline CDR1 and CDR2 sequences are GTSNPN and SVGIG (reference sequence). The CDR3 covers 11 residues. Trimming cost V 4 bases and J 6 bases, with 7 bases left between them. The CDR3 DNA is TGTGCCTGGAAGCTGAAAAACACCATATATTTT. This encodes CAWKLKNTIYF.

This chain links TRBV29-1 with TRBJ2-7, with 8 bases matching TRBD2. Unmatched junction bases numbered 9, after V lost 8 bases and J lost 0 bases. Germline values: CDR1 SQVTM, CDR2 ANQGSEA. The CDR3 totals 14 residues. CDR3 DNA sequence: TGCAGCTTCCCCGCGAGCGGGGGCTCCTACGAGCAGTACTTC. Translation: CSFPASGGSYEQYF.

This chain uses TRBV2 with TRBJ2-7; TRBD1 might be the D (6 bases). V dropped 5 bases and J dropped 3 bases, with 11 bases sitting between them. The CDR3 contains 13 residues. Germline-derived CDR1 and CDR2 are SNHLY and FYNNEI. The CDR3 DNA reads TGTGCCAGCAGTCCCGACAGGAACTACGAGCAGTACTTC. This translates into CASSPDRNYEQYF.

CDR3 nucleotides: TGCGCCAGCAGCCAAGCCGGGACAGCTTCCTATGGCTACACCTTC. As protein: CASSQAGTASYGYTF. The V call is TRBV4-1, the J call TRBJ1-2, with 7 bases that match TRBD1. The CDR3 is 15 amino acids. The trim removed 1 base at V and 4 bases at J, leaving 6 bases unmatched. Germline V gene lookup returns CDR1 MGHRA and CDR2 YSYEKL.

As to this clone: At one of its ends the junction is not consistent with the germline gene, which may arise from a read error. The DNA for the CDR3 is TGTGCCAGCAGCCTATCGTTCCTAGACACTGAAGCTTTCTTT. It yields the protein CASSLSFLDTEAFF. V gene TRBV5-1 combines with J gene TRBJ1-1, with D unresolved. CDR1 is SGHRS and CDR2 is YFSETQ in the germline V gene. The CDR3 is 14 amino acids.

This chain connects TRBV13 to TRBJ2-1; 12 positions match TRBD2. The CDR3 is made up of 17 amino acids. V was clipped by 5 bases and J by 6 bases; unmatched bases: 11. In germline, CDR1 is PRHDT, CDR2 FYEKMQ (reference sequence). The CDR3 DNA reads as TGTGCCAGCAGCCGACTAGCGGGGGCCTCCACGGGCAATGAGCAGTTCTTC. It codes for CASSRLAGASTGNEQFF.

This clone was counted a few times. V and J are TRBV5-4 and TRBJ2-6, with D unclear. Trimming took off 1 base at V and 2 bases at J, with 4 bases between the two ends. The CDR3 length is 14 residues. CDR1 and CDR2 from the germline V gene are SGHNT and YYREEE (reference sequence). CDR3 sequence (DNA): TGTGCCAGCAGCTTGACAACTGGGGCCAACGTCCTGACTTTC. Residues: CASSLTTGANVLTF.

This rearrangement joins TRBV29-1 to TRBJ1-1; the match to TRBD1 covers 7 bases. This CDR3 region has 12 residues. Unmatched junction bases numbered 7, after V lost 6 bases and J lost 6 bases. The germline gives CDR1 SQVTM, CDR2 ANQGSEA. CDR3 nucleotide sequence: TGCAGCGTCGGACAGGATGGGCCTGAAGCTTTCTTT. Protein sequence: CSVGQDGPEAFF.

This clone was detected only a few times. The chain uses TRBV19 and TRBJ2-1, with a weak D call TRBD1 (5 bases). Between the trimmed V and J ends, which lost 5 bases and 8 bases, there was a span of 10 bases. The CDR3 consists of 12 residues. The germline CDR1 and CDR2 sequences are LNHDA and SQIVND (reference sequence). CDR3 DNA sequence: TGTGCCAGTAGTCCCTGGGGCGATGAGCAGTTCTTC. Protein: CASSPWGDEQFF.

This chain uses TRBV6-5 with TRBJ2-7; possibly TRBD2 for D (6 bases). Per the germline V gene, CDR1 is MNHEY and CDR2 is SVGAGI. The CDR3 loop spans 12 amino acids. The V end was cut by 2 bases, the J end by 8 bases, with 10 bases between. The CDR3: CASSYTAGQQYF. The DNA of the CDR3 is TGTGCCAGCAGTTACACGGCGGGACAGCAGTACTTC.

This clone has only a few counts. V gene TRBV5-6 combines with J gene TRBJ2-1; TRBD1 agrees at 7 bases. The CDR3 spans 14 residues. Germline assignment: CDR1 SGHDT and CDR2 YYEEEE. With 6 bases clipped from V and 4 bases from J, the junction kept 7 bases outside the gene matches. DNA of the CDR3: TGTGCCAGCACTCGGACAGGACTTTACAATGAGCAGTTCTTC. Protein: CASTRTGLYNEQFF.

The V gene is TRBV15, the J gene TRBJ2-2; D is unclear. The ends were cut back, 0 bases at V and 0 bases at J, with 11 bases in the middle. Germline V gene sequence: CDR1 LNHNV, CDR2 YYDKDF (reference sequence). The CDR3 runs to 17 residues. The DNA of the CDR3 is TGTGCCACCAGCAGAGATCGCCGGCTCGCGAACACCGGGGAGCTGTTTTTT. Translating it yields CATSRDRRLANTGELFF.

This clone was recorded a few times. The rearrangement uses TRBV30 and TRBJ1-2; D is unclear. CDR1 is GTSNPN, CDR2 SVGIG, per germline (reference sequence). V was cut by 0 bases and J by 0 bases, with 14 bases left in between. This CDR3 comprises 16 residues. The CDR3 is CAWSVRRRAANYGYTF. CDR3 in DNA: TGTGCCTGGAGTGTACGTCGGAGGGCGGCTAACTATGGCTACACCTTC.

The CDR3 loop reads CASSQGSNYGYTF. The CDR3 bases are TGTGCCAGCAGCCAGGGTTCTAACTATGGCTACACCTTC. This chain links TRBV25-1 with TRBJ1-2; a possible D gene is TRBD1 (5 bases). CDR1 and CDR2 (germline): MGHDK, SYGVNS. This CDR3 spans 13 amino acids. V dropped 6 bases and J dropped 0 bases, with 8 bases sitting between them.

This clone was observed once. The rearrangement joins TRBV6-5 to TRBJ1-4; 7 bases align to TRBD1. Looked up from germline, CDR1 is MNHEY and CDR2 is SVGAGI. Germline trimming cut 6 bases from V and 5 bases from J; bases unmatched to any gene: 3. The CDR3 consists of 13 residues. Here the CDR3 reads CASRGTENEKLFF. Written as DNA, the CDR3 is TGTGCCAGCAGGGGGACAGAAAATGAAAAACTGTTTTTT.

This clone was seen a handful of times. The V call is TRBV23-1, the J call TRBJ1-3; D might be TRBD1 (6 bases). TRBV23-1 is an open reading frame whose function is uncertain. The ends were cut back, 6 bases at V and 2 bases at J, with 17 bases in the middle. This CDR3 spans 16 amino acids. CDR3 amino acids: CASSQSSQGTGNTIYF. CDR3 sequence (DNA): TGCGCCAGCAGCCAAAGTAGCCAGGGGACTGGAAACACCATATATTTT.

The chain employs TRBV9 and TRBJ1-1; maybe TRBD1 (6 bases). V was trimmed by 5 bases and J by 0 bases, leaving 17 bases between them. This CDR3 comprises 16 residues. Germline CDR1 SGDLS, CDR2 YYNGEE. The CDR3 protein is CASRDDRPMMNTEAFF. CDR3 DNA: TGTGCCAGCAGGGACGACAGGCCCATGATGAACACTGAAGCTTTCTTT.

This chain links TRBV29-1 with TRBJ2-1; tentatively, D is TRBD1 (6 bases). Trimming took 4 bases from V and 7 from J, leaving 14 bases between them. Germline assignment: CDR1 SQVTM and CDR2 ANQGSEA. This CDR3 has 13 amino acids. CDR3 sequence reads: CSVGNRGTNEQFF. The CDR3 region has the DNA TGCAGCGTTGGAAATAGGGGGACAAATGAGCAGTTCTTC.

The V gene is TRBV15, the J gene TRBJ1-5; D is possibly TRBD1 (5 bases). The ends were cut back, 3 bases at V and 4 bases at J, with 16 bases in the middle. The CDR3 consists of 16 residues. In germline, CDR1 is LNHNV, CDR2 YYDKDF (reference sequence). DNA of the CDR3: TGTGCCACCAGCAGTTTTGGGACGCTTACGAATCAGCCCCAGCATTTT. This translates into CATSSFGTLTNQPQHF.

V gene TRBV12-5 combines with J gene TRBJ2-7; TRBD1 matches at 12 bases. J lost 6 bases, V lost 8 bases, and 11 bases had no gene match. The germline V gene encodes CDR1 LGHNT and CDR2 FRNRAP. This CDR3 is built from 15 residues. The CDR3, as DNA: TGTGCTAGTACGGGTGACGGGACAGGGGGCCGCGAGCAGTACTTC. Residues: CASTGDGTGGREQYF.

This clone turned up a few times. The rearrangement uses TRBV11-3 and TRBJ2-4, with a tentative D call TRBD1 (6 bases). CDR1 and CDR2 from the germline V gene are SGHNT and YENEEA. The CDR3 extends over 15 amino acids. Trimming removed 5 bases at V and 9 bases at J, with 20 bases between. In DNA, the CDR3 is TGTGCCAGCAGCCAAACCGGGACAAACGGTGGCATTCAGTACTTC. The encoded protein is CASSQTGTNGGIQYF. Based on the CDR3 plus reference TRBV11-3 and TRBJ2-4, the full variable domain is EAGVVQSPRYKIIEKKQPVAFWCNPISGHNTLYWYLQNLGQGPELLIRYENEEAVDDSQLPKDRFSAERLKGVDSTLKIQPAELGDSAVYLCASSQTGTNGGIQYFGAGTRLSVL.

V and J are TRBV6-5 and TRBJ2-5; possibly TRBD2 for D (5 bases). Germline CDR1 MNHEY, CDR2 SVGAGI. The V gene lost 6 bases and the J gene lost 7 bases, with 21 bases spanning the gap. This CDR3 is built from 15 residues. The CDR3 DNA reads TGTGCCAGCAGGCGAAAACCGGGCGCAGGAGGGACCCAGTACTTC. It specifies CASRRKPGAGGTQYF.

The V call is TRBV10-1, the J call TRBJ2-3; D is possibly TRBD2 (6 bases). V lost 5 bases and J lost 10, with 16 bases in between. Per the germline V gene, CDR1 is WNHNN and CDR2 is SYGVQD (reference sequence). The CDR3 length is 13 residues. In DNA, the CDR3 is TGCGCCAGCAGTCTCCCGGGGAGGCTGCCGCAGTATTTT. This translates into CASSLPGRLPQYF.

In nucleotides, the CDR3 is TGCGCCAGCAGCCAATACGCCAGGGCGGAAGATACGCAGTATTTT. It translates to CASSQYARAEDTQYF. J is TRBJ2-3 and V is TRBV4-3, with D tentatively TRBD1 (5 bases). V lost 2 bases, J lost 5 bases, and 14 bases lay in between. CDR3 length: 15 amino acids. The V gene's germline CDR1 is LGHNA and CDR2 YSLEER.

This rearrangement joins TRBV2 to TRBJ2-5; no clear D. Germline CDR1 reads SNHLY; CDR2 reads FYNNEI. Trimming shortened V by 6 bases and J by 1 base, and 9 bases separated the two germline ends. The CDR3 totals 13 residues. For the CDR3, the DNA is TGTGCCAGCAGGGACGGTGCCCAAGAGACCCAGTACTTC. Protein sequence: CASRDGAQETQYF.

The V gene is TRBV29-1, the J gene TRBJ2-3; D gene ambiguous. This CDR3 comprises 11 residues. V was trimmed by 5 bases and J by 3 bases, leaving 6 bases between them. The V gene's germline CDR1 is SQVTM and CDR2 ANQGSEA. The CDR3 sequence: CSVSFTDTQYF. CDR3 DNA: TGCAGCGTTTCTTTTACAGATACGCAGTATTTT.

This clone was recorded a few times. The V and J genes are TRBV19 and TRBJ2-5; D gene uncertain. Germline loops: CDR1 LNHDA, CDR2 SQIVND (reference sequence). Trimming stripped 5 bases from V and 10 bases from J, with 14 bases between. The CDR3 runs 12 residues. The CDR3 here is CASSYLDGIQYF. The DNA for the CDR3 is TGTGCCAGTAGTTACCTCGACGGAATCCAGTACTTC.

This clone was observed a few times. The genes are TRBV29-1 and TRBJ2-1; TRBD2 is a possible D gene (6 bases). CDR3 length: 14 amino acids. Trimming pared 3 bases from V and 7 bases from J, leaving 16 bases between. CDR1 and CDR2 from the germline V gene are SQVTM and ANQGSEA. For the CDR3, the DNA is TGCAGCGTTGAGGAGAAGAATGGAGGGAATGAGCAGTTCTTC. Translation gives CSVEEKNGGNEQFF.